This record covers a single T cell receptor beta chain. This clone was detected only once. The antigen it binds to is not known. There are no base qualities to consult, and no much larger clone falls within one base. The data originate from a study of blood T cell repertoires in COVID-19 (TCRdb year 2020). Context from the whole study: Samples covering the acute and convalescent phases of COVID-19 were provided by collaborators in the United States, Italy and Spain. Subjects who had been exposed to COVID-19, were actively infected with it, or had recovered from it provided the deeply sampled blood TCRbeta repertoires that made up the dataset. Sample metadata almost always included a de-identified subject ID, COVID-19 status, age in years and sex. The prospective study material was composed of cDNA or gDNA derived from T cells, B-cell-depleted T cells, or PBMCs. The repertoires were made available in a free public database intended to serve as a resource for research on the immune response to SARS-CoV-2. Where available, HLA class I and class II types were obtained from metadata supplied by the sample provider rather than from assay-based typing. Samples were obtained from the ongoing ImmuneRACE study (first 160 participants) and from over a thousand subjects provided by 6 global collaborators. Study-wide conclusions, independent of this receptor: The quantity of clinical and demographic metadata differed by source and by participant and was supplied without curation.

Collaborating institutions collected whole blood in K2EDTA tubes following their own protocols. For TCRbeta analysis, collaborators shipped samples in one of three forms: frozen whole blood, isolated PBMCs, or DNA extracted from either of those sample types. The immunoSEQ Assay, a bias-controlled multiplex PCR, was used to amplify TCRbeta CDR3 regions from genomic DNA. As for the original processing: The number of nucleated cells in each sample was estimated by amplification of reference gene primers within the assay. Sequence reads were collapsed and filtered to measure the absolute abundance of every unique TCRbeta CDR3 rearrangement. For each sample, productive Simpson clonality was calculated as the square root of Simpson's diversity index across productive rearrangements. The source is immuneACCESS, and TCRdb retained only in-frame sequences with V and J called. Part of the clones is not carried over; for the studies checked, unresolved V genes explain less than half of this, and the remainder is unexplained. V, J and clone size reflect that table, while D and trimming were determined from the DNA. A total of under 300,000 clones appear in this sample, approximately 78% of them only once. 9.5% to 15% of the sample is held by the ten biggest clonotypes.

Germline trimming: 5 bases from V, 5 bases from J; junction bases outside gene matches: 7. The germline V gene encodes CDR1 SNHLY and CDR2 FYNNEI. From its cysteine to its phenylalanine, the CDR3 spans 15 amino acids. Just CDR3 DNA is preserved here, 45 bases in frame from base 1. The rearranged chain carries TRBV2 and TRBJ2-2; 8 of the junction bases match TRBD2. This receptor was taken from a woman in her sixties with active or convalescent COVID-19. Sequencing was performed on peripheral blood. The DNA sequence is TGTGCCAGCAGTCCCGAAGGACTAGCTACCGGGGAGCTGTTTTTT. Translated, this is CASSPEGLATGELFF.